These T cell receptor beta chains were read from a single sample in a study of T-cell memory formation after mild COVID-19. TCRdb ran MiXCR on the 5' RACE reads and lists one entry per CDR3 protein. Among a few hundred thousand distinct CDR3 sequences listed, around 21% were seen once. Sequencing used PBMCs or a T cell subset sorted from them (not recorded which). The receptors here all came from an adult woman who had mild COVID-19 (a few samples of this study predate the infection). Cell type and time point are not known. Both conserved end residues are part of each CDR3. Fields, in order: D gene, clone size, J gene, V gene, CDR3 DNA, CDR3 protein. D genes are given only for firm matches. Some rows mark clone size as missing; the rest say once, few, many or name a class of expanded clone.

D: TRBD2; size: NA; J: TRBJ2-1; V: TRBV24-1; DNA: TGTGCCACCAGATCTAGCGGGGGGGCGAGTGGAGATGAGCAGTTCTTC; CDR3: CATRSSGGASGDEQFF
D: TRBD2; size: NA; J: TRBJ2-7; V: TRBV7-2; DNA: TGTGCCAGCAGCCGTAGCGGGCCCTCCTACGAGCAGTACTTC; CDR3: CASSRSGPSYEQYF
D: NA; size: few; J: TRBJ2-1; V: TRBV12-3/TRBV12-4; DNA: TGTGCCAGCAGTTTTGTCGAGACCCCAGGGGAGGAGCAGTTCTTC; CDR3: CASSFVETPGEEQFF
D: NA; size: few; J: TRBJ1-4; V: TRBV5-4; DNA: TGTGCCAGCAGCCAATTGTCGGGTGACGATGAAAAACTGTTTTTT; CDR3: CASSQLSGDDEKLFF
D: NA; size: few; J: TRBJ2-1; V: TRBV9; DNA: TGTGCCAGCAGCGCAAGGGAAAATGAGCAGTTCTTC; CDR3: CASSARENEQFF
D: NA; size: NA; J: TRBJ1-1; V: TRBV30; DNA: TGTGCCTGGGACCATACCCGGACACCGATAAAGGGCACTGAAGCTTTCTTT; CDR3: CAWDHTRTPIKGTEAFF
D: TRBD1; size: NA; J: TRBJ2-7; V: TRBV14; DNA: TGTGCCAGCAGCCAATCGACAGGGTACTACGAGCAGTACTTC; CDR3: CASSQSTGYYEQYF
D: NA; size: few; J: TRBJ2-1; V: TRBV6-4; DNA: TGTGCCAGCAGTGACAGCGGACATTACAATGAGCAGTTCTTC; CDR3: CASSDSGHYNEQFF
D: NA; size: NA; J: TRBJ2-7; V: TRBV27; DNA: TGTGCCAGCAGTTGGGGTGGCTATCTCGGGTACGAGCAGTACTTC; CDR3: CASSWGGYLGYEQYF
D: NA; size: few; J: TRBJ1-4; V: TRBV12-3/TRBV12-4; DNA: TGTGCCAGCAGTTTCCAAGCAACTAATGAAAAACTGTTTTTT; CDR3: CASSFQATNEKLFF
D: NA; size: NA; J: TRBJ2-3; V: TRBV6-6; DNA: TGTGCCAGCACAAAAGGGCGGGGGCCCACAGATACGCAGTATTTT; CDR3: CASTKGRGPTDTQYF
D: NA; size: few; J: TRBJ2-3; V: TRBV11-3; DNA: TGTGCCAGCAGCTTAGCAGGACCGATCGGAGATACGCAGTATTTT; CDR3: CASSLAGPIGDTQYF
D: NA; size: few; J: TRBJ2-7; V: TRBV20-1; DNA: TGCAGTGCCCCCCAGGTCGGGGGCACCTACGAGCAGTACTTC; CDR3: CSAPQVGGTYEQYF
D: TRBD1; size: NA; J: TRBJ2-1; V: TRBV5-6; DNA: TGTGCCAGCAGCTTGGAGGGACAGGGGAACAATGAGCAGTTCTTC; CDR3: CASSLEGQGNNEQFF
D: NA; size: few; J: TRBJ1-1; V: TRBV20-1; DNA: TGCAGTGCCCTTCCAAAGGAAACGGTTACTGAAGCTTTCTTT; CDR3: CSALPKETVTEAFF
D: TRBD2; size: many; J: TRBJ2-1; V: TRBV24-1; DNA: TGTGCCACAGAGCTAGCGGGAGGGCCCAATAAGCAGTTCTTC; CDR3: CATELAGGPNKQFF
D: NA; size: few; J: TRBJ1-2; V: TRBV25-1; DNA: TGTGCCAGCAGTGAGGGGGCCTATGGCTACACCTTC; CDR3: CASSEGAYGYTF
D: NA; size: few; J: TRBJ2-5; V: TRBV7-7; DNA: TGTGCCAGCAGCACGGGGAGAGCGGTACAAGAGACCCAGTACTTC; CDR3: CASSTGRAVQETQYF
D: TRBD2; size: many; J: TRBJ2-5; V: TRBV5-1; DNA: TGCGCCAGCAGCTTGGGACTAGCGGTTCAGGAGACCCAGTACTTC; CDR3: CASSLGLAVQETQYF
D: NA; size: NA; J: TRBJ2-3; V: TRBV7-2; DNA: TGTGCCAGCAGCTTATGGGCACAGGCAGATACGCAGTATTTT; CDR3: CASSLWAQADTQYF
D: NA; size: NA; J: TRBJ1-1; V: TRBV29-1; DNA: TGCAGCGTGCGCCTAGACCCGGGGACTGAAGCTTTCTTT; CDR3: CSVRLDPGTEAFF
D: NA; size: many; J: TRBJ2-7; V: TRBV2; DNA: TGTGCCAGCAGTTCCAGTACCACAAACTCCTACGAGCAGTACTTC; CDR3: CASSSSTTNSYEQYF
D: TRBD1; size: many; J: TRBJ1-1; V: TRBV5-1; DNA: TGCGCCAGCACCCTGTCAGGGGGCTCAGGTGAAGCTTTCTTT; CDR3: CASTLSGGSGEAFF
D: TRBD1; size: few; J: TRBJ1-6; V: TRBV20-1; DNA: TGCAGTGCTAGAGATTCGGGACAGAATAATTCACCCCTCCACTTT; CDR3: CSARDSGQNNSPLHF
D: TRBD1; size: NA; J: TRBJ2-5; V: TRBV9; DNA: TGTGCCAGCAGCGTCGACAGGGAAGAGACCCAGTACTTC; CDR3: CASSVDREETQYF
D: NA; size: many; J: TRBJ2-7; V: TRBV7-9; DNA: TGTGCCAGCAGCCCGGAGTACGAGCAGTACTTC; CDR3: CASSPEYEQYF
D: TRBD2; size: few; J: TRBJ2-3; V: TRBV7-2; DNA: TGTGCCAGCAGCTTCCCTAGCGGGGGGTCCCCTAAAGTTACGCAGTATTTT; CDR3: CASSFPSGGSPKVTQYF
D: NA; size: few; J: TRBJ1-5; V: TRBV20-1; DNA: TGCAGTGCTAGGGGGGACGGTTATTATAGCAATCAGCCCCAGCATTTT; CDR3: CSARGDGYYSNQPQHF
D: NA; size: many; J: TRBJ2-2; V: TRBV9; DNA: TGTGCCAGCAGCCCCCGAGTAGCGTCAAACACCGGGGAGCTGTTTTTT; CDR3: CASSPRVASNTGELFF
D: NA; size: NA; J: TRBJ2-3; V: TRBV7-3; DNA: TGTGCCAGCAGCTTAACACCGGGCGCAGATACGCAGTATTTT; CDR3: CASSLTPGADTQYF
D: TRBD1; size: few; J: TRBJ1-2; V: TRBV24-1; DNA: TGTGCCACCAGTGACCCACAGGGGGGTCTCTATGGCTACACCTTC; CDR3: CATSDPQGGLYGYTF
D: TRBD2; size: NA; J: TRBJ2-7; V: TRBV29-1; DNA: TGCAGCGTTGAGGATGAGCGGGGGCCCTACGAGCAGTACTTC; CDR3: CSVEDERGPYEQYF
D: TRBD1; size: NA; J: TRBJ2-2; V: TRBV29-1; DNA: TGCAGCGTTGAGGACAGGGCCCGGACCGGGGAGCTGTTTTTT; CDR3: CSVEDRARTGELFF
D: NA; size: NA; J: TRBJ2-7; V: TRBV6-1; DNA: TGTGCCAGCGCCCCCCTCCTCAGGGGTCCGTCCTACGAGCAGTACTTC; CDR3: CASAPLLRGPSYEQYF
D: NA; size: few; J: TRBJ2-1; V: TRBV13; DNA: TGTGCCAGCAGTTCCCATCTGGTGATCAATGAGCAGTTCTTC; CDR3: CASSSHLVINEQFF
D: NA; size: NA; J: TRBJ2-3; V: TRBV12-3/TRBV12-4; DNA: TGTGCCAGCAGTATACCCCTCTTCGGGGCAGCGCAGTATTTT; CDR3: CASSIPLFGAAQYF
D: NA; size: NA; J: TRBJ2-1; V: TRBV5-1; DNA: TGCGCCAGCAGCTTGGTATCAGGGTTCTCCTACAATGAGCAGTTCTTC; CDR3: CASSLVSGFSYNEQFF
D: TRBD1; size: few; J: TRBJ1-2; V: TRBV3-1; DNA: TGTGCCAGCCGGATGTATACAGGGGTGGGGGGCTACACCTTC; CDR3: CASRMYTGVGGYTF
D: NA; size: few; J: TRBJ1-1; V: TRBV7-8; DNA: TGTGCCAGCAGCCGAAATACTGGGAACACTGAAGCTTTCTTT; CDR3: CASSRNTGNTEAFF
D: NA; size: few; J: TRBJ2-3; V: TRBV19; DNA: TGTGCCAGTAGTATCCCCGGGAGAGCGACAGATACGCAGTATTTT; CDR3: CASSIPGRATDTQYF
D: NA; size: few; J: TRBJ1-5; V: TRBV20-1; DNA: TGCAGTGCTAGAGATTATCCAAGCAATCAGCCCCAGCATTTT; CDR3: CSARDYPSNQPQHF
D: NA; size: NA; J: TRBJ2-3; V: TRBV20-1; DNA: TGCAGTGCTAGAGTTCCAGGGAGGAGTACAGATACGCAGTATTTT; CDR3: CSARVPGRSTDTQYF